This T cell receptor beta chain was sequenced for a study of CD4 T cells in relation to SARS-CoV-2 and coronaviruses. Study information: TCR beta CDR3s were sequenced after approximately nine-day antigen culture of PBMCs. No peptide or an HIV-1 Nef peptide pool served as negative control. Study-wide results and limits: No donor gave both pre-pandemic and post-infection samples.

CD4+ T cells from unexposed donors were obtained before the COVID-19 pandemic (2011-2018). Isolation of CD4+ T cells took place after about 9 days in culture. In germline, CDR1 is SGHAT, CDR2 FQNNGV. V lost 1 base and J lost 7, with 8 bases in between. This CDR3 is built from 12 residues. A remark on this clone: What it binds is unknown.

Clones were sequenced by immunoSEQ multiplex PCR, and TCRdb holds only the in-frame ones, with some missing. The sample contains just over 25,000 clones, roughly 70% of which appear only once. Sequences were obtained from CD4+ T cells from PBMCs, cultured in vitro. This clonotype was obtained from a human donor in good health. The chain uses TRBV11-2 and TRBJ2-7; TRBD1 is a possible D gene (5 bases). DNA for the CDR3: TGTGCCAGCAGCTTAGCAGGGCATGAGCAGTACTTC. Its protein product is CASSLAGHEQYF.